This T cell receptor beta chain was sequenced in a study of blood T cell repertoires in COVID-19. Generated by immunoSEQ multiplex PCR, the TCRdb table keeps only in-frame clones and is missing some. This sample carries 200,000 to 300,000 clones, 86% of them seen once, and the ten largest clones take roughly 9.8%. With 0 bases removed from V and 4 bases from J, the gap between germline ends came to 5 bases. The CDR3 contains 14 residues. The V gene's germline CDR1 is SGHRS and CDR2 YFSETQ. This chain uses TRBV5-1 with TRBJ1-6, with D possibly being TRBD1 (5 bases). The clonotype originates from a man aged 40-55 years who had recovered from COVID-19. The specimen was peripheral blood. The CDR3 sequence: CASSLGQYNSPLHF. In nucleotides, the CDR3 is TGCGCCAGCAGCTTGGGACAGTATAATTCACCCCTCCACTTT.